This T cell receptor (beta chain) was identified in a study of T cell responses to AZD1222 COVID-19 vaccine. Study conclusions and caveats: No repertoire was sampled before or during the peak T cell response, only after it. Once two AZD1222 doses were given, Spike-specific TCR breadth and depth went up.

TCRdb's copy holds only in-frame clones and misses some; the assay was immunoSEQ multiplex PCR. The table includes around 100,000 clones, roughly 88% detected once. In the case of this clone: The antigen is unknown.

The CDR3 contains 11 residues. Trimming removed 5 bases from V and 8 bases from J, with 4 bases in between. Per germline, CDR1 SGHAT and CDR2 FQNNGV. This chain uses TRBV11-2 with TRBJ1-6, with no clear D. The clonotype originates from an adult in good health. The source material was peripheral blood, sampled on day 0 of AZD1222 vaccination. The DNA of the CDR3 is TGTGCCAGCAGCGTTGATTCACCCCTCCACTTT. Its protein product is CASSVDSPLHF. Drawing the rest from reference TRBV11-2 and TRBJ1-6, the complete variable domain is EAGVAQSPRYKIIEKRQSVAFWCNPISGHATLYWYQQILGQGPKLLIQFQNNGVVDDSQLPKDRFSAERLKGVDSTLKIQPAKLEDSAVYLCASSVDSPLHFGNGTRLTVT.